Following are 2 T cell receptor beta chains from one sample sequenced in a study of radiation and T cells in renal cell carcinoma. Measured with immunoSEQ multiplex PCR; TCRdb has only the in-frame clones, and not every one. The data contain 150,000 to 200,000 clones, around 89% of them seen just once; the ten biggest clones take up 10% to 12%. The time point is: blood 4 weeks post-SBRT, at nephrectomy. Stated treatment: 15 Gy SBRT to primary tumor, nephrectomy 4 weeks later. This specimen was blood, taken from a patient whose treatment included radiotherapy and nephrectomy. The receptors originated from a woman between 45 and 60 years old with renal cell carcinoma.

The CDR3 nucleotides read TGTGCCAGCAGCACGCAGACAGGGAAGAATCAGCCCCAGCATTTT. Its protein product is CASSTQTGKNQPQHF. The chain uses TRBV7-2 and TRBJ1-5, with 7 nucleotides matching TRBD1. The CDR3 spans 15 residues. CDR1 and CDR2 from the germline V gene are SGHTA and FQGNSA. The V segment lost 5 bases and the J segment 4 bases; nucleotides outside the gene matches: 8.

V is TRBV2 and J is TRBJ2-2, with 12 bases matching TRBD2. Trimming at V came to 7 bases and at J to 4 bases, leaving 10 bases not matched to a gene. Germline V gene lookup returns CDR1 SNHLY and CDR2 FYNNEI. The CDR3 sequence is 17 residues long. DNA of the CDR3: TGTGCCAGCACGACGACTAGCGGGGGCCCGGTCACCGGGGAGCTGTTTTTT. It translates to CASTTTSGGPVTGELFF.